This T cell receptor beta chain was recovered during a study of T-cell memory formation after mild COVID-19 (dated by TCRdb to about 2021). As for the study more broadly: TCR sequence clusters from the two donors were largely donor specific. In two donors, T-cell clones that expanded and contracted after mild COVID-19 were followed by sequencing TCRalpha and TCRbeta repertoires longitudinally. Two young, previously healthy adult volunteers made up the cohort, one male and one female.

Via the germline V gene, CDR1 is KGHDR and CDR2 SFDVKD. V is trimmed back by 9 bases and J by 5 bases, and the junction contains 10 bases that no gene match accounts for. The CDR3 goes from the cysteine to the phenylalanine over 14 residues. This entry keeps only the CDR3 DNA: 42 bases, framed from base 1. Ficoll-Paque density gradient centrifugation was the method used to isolate PBMCs. The instrument given in TCRdb is Illumina NovaSeq 6000. Using 5'RACE with constant-segment primers, TCRalpha and TCRbeta cDNA libraries were constructed, with sample barcodes and unique molecular identifiers added in the process. RNA was extracted from every sample with Trizol reagent. Amplification of the libraries took two PCR steps, and the second step added a second sample barcode plus Illumina TruSeq adapters. The libraries were sequenced on an Illumina NovaSeq using 2 x 150 bp paired-end reads. As for the authors' bioinformatics: The reads were demultiplexed and collapsed into UMI-guided consensus sequences using migec v1.2.7. Using mixcr v2.1.11, UMI consensuses were aligned to TRA and TRB V and J templates and then assembled into clonotypes. A clonotype was counted as expanded or contracted only if both edgeR and NoisET called the change significant, with noise models trained on biological replicates. For edgeR calls, a false discovery rate-adjusted p below 0.01 and a log2 fold-change threshold of 1 were applied. As an exploratory analysis of dynamics, max-normalized trajectories of the 1000 most abundant clonotypes were examined with PCA combined with hierarchical clustering. Each responding clone was given a CD4 or CD8 phenotype based on the CD4+ and CD8+ repertoires, which had been sequenced separately. TCRdb reworked the public reads: Q25 trimming with fastp, MiXCR clone assembly, productive beta chains retained. Here each entry gathers all rows of one CDR3 protein and keeps the most common genes and DNA. The authors' filters were not applied to this entry. The sample data list some 110,000 distinct CDR3 sequences, and about a sixth of these were observed just once. In total, the top ten clones hold 25% to 30% of the sample.

The sample holds a few counts of this clonotype. The target of this receptor is not known. The sample holds no much larger clone one base away, and base qualities are not on file. Study-wide findings and limitations: SARS-CoV-2 specificity was not confirmed for the second-wave clones peaking on day 37. Contracting CD4+ clones were located mainly in the CM and EM memory subsets, whereas CD8+ clones were found to be enriched in EMRA. Some responding clones were found in pre-infection memory, which suggests that pre-existing cross-reactive memory T cells took part in the SARS-CoV-2 response. Only a couple of mild cases were covered in the study, and larger cohorts including severe cases with pre-infection samples were considered necessary. Balanced CD4/CD8 phenotypes were observed for clones contracting from day 15 to 85, whereas a bias towards CD4+ was observed for a second wave of clones expanding from day 15 to 37.

The receptor was isolated from an adult woman who had mild COVID-19 (a few samples of this study predate the infection). The sample titles of this study are shuffled in the database, so cell type and time point are left out; the donor was told from shared clones. The material sequenced was PBMCs or a T cell subset sorted from them (not recorded which). The sequence links TRBV24-1 to TRBJ1-2; the central 8 bases match TRBD1. The CDR3 here reads CATSSGGASYGYTF. The base sequence is TGTGCCACCTCCTCAGGGGGCGCATCATATGGCTACACCTTC.